The rows below give T cell receptor beta chains drawn from one sample of a study of T cells in Graves' hyperthyroidism and ophthalmopathy. TCRdb ran MiXCR on the multiplex PCR reads and lists one entry per CDR3 protein. The table has hundreds of thousands of distinct CDR3 sequences, approximately 15% seen once. The sample taken for sequencing was blood. The origin of the receptors is a woman aged 40 to 50 with Graves' ophthalmopathy. Both conserved end residues are part of each CDR3. Fields, in order: clone size, J gene, V gene, D gene, CDR3 protein, CDR3 DNA. D genes are given only for firm matches. Size values are once, few and many counts, or a class for expanded clones, and some rows have none.

>.|TRBJ1-2|TRBV11-1|.
CASSRGLGYDYGYTF
TGTGCCAGCAGCCGGGGACTAGGTTATGACTATGGCTACACCTTC
>many|TRBJ2-7|TRBV29-1|.
CSVGISEYEQYF
TGCAGCGTTGGTATTAGCGAATACGAGCAGTACTTC
>many|TRBJ1-5|TRBV24-1|.
CATSDSYQPQHF
TGTGCCACCAGTGACTCTTATCAGCCCCAGCATTTT
>many|TRBJ2-7|TRBV5-6|TRBD2
CASSFWTSASYEQYF
TGTGCCAGCAGCTTCTGGACTAGCGCGTCTTACGAGCAGTACTTC
>.|TRBJ2-7|TRBV28|TRBD1
CASSLKGTGTPQKQYF
TGTGCCAGCAGTTTGAAAGGGACAGGGACCCCCCAGAAGCAGTACTTC
>many|TRBJ2-7|TRBV12-3/TRBV12-4|TRBD2
CASTPSGRGLGEQYF
TGTGCCAGCACTCCTAGCGGGAGGGGACTTGGAGAGCAGTACTTC
>many|TRBJ1-3|TRBV2|.
CASSAQGSSGNTIYF
TGTGCCAGCAGTGCGCAGGGAAGCTCTGGAAACACCATATATTTT
>few|TRBJ2-7|TRBV16|.
CASSQSREQYF
TGTGCCAGCAGCCAATCTCGCGAGCAGTACTTC
>.|TRBJ1-3|TRBV9|.
CASSVGGNGNTIYF
TGTGCCAGCAGCGTAGGAGGGAATGGAAACACCATATATTTT
>.|TRBJ2-5|TRBV20-1|TRBD2
CSARLGLAQETQYF
TGCAGTGCTAGGTTGGGACTAGCCCAAGAGACCCAGTACTTC
>.|TRBJ2-2|TRBV10-3|TRBD2
CAISALAGGSTGELFF
TGTGCCATCAGTGCCCTAGCGGGAGGGAGCACCGGGGAGCTGTTTTTT
>many|TRBJ2-7|TRBV6-5|.
CASRTAGSYEQYF
TGTGCCAGCAGGACCGCGGGCTCCTACGAGCAGTACTTC
>many|TRBJ1-1|TRBV7-2|.
CASSEAGGETEAFF
TGTGCCAGCTCCGAGGCCGGCGGCGAAACTGAAGCTTTCTTT
>.|TRBJ2-2|TRBV6-2/TRBV6-3|TRBD2
CASSPGTSGRAFNAGELFF
TGTGCCAGCAGCCCCGGGACTAGCGGGAGGGCCTTTAACGCCGGGGAGCTGTTTTTT
>many|TRBJ2-7|TRBV6-5|.
CASSSSDWDTADEQYF
TGTGCCAGCAGTTCCTCTGACTGGGACACCGCGGACGAGCAGTACTTC
>many|TRBJ1-5|TRBV25-1|.
CASSLPGGPQHF
TGTGCCAGCAGTTTACCTGGGGGGCCCCAGCATTTT
>few|TRBJ1-2|TRBV7-9|.
CASSYTEGYGYTF
TGTGCCAGCAGCTACACGGAGGGCTATGGCTACACCTTC
>many|TRBJ1-2|TRBV20-1|.
CSASPNFVGYTF
TGCAGTGCTAGCCCCAACTTTGTGGGGTACACCTTC
>many|TRBJ2-7|TRBV7-2|.
CASSLSGLAAEQYF
TGTGCCAGCAGCTTGTCGGGACTCGCGGCCGAGCAGTACTTC
>.|TRBJ2-2|TRBV30|TRBD2
CAWSVLAGVRTGELFF
TGTGCCTGGAGTGTTCTAGCGGGAGTCCGGACCGGGGAGCTGTTTTTT
>many|TRBJ2-2|TRBV19|.
CASSVDIAGELFF
TGTGCCAGTAGTGTCGACATCGCCGGGGAGCTGTTTTTT
>many|TRBJ1-5|TRBV25-1|.
CASSEGTAVVQPQHF
TGTGCCAGCAGTGAGGGAACAGCGGTTGTGCAGCCCCAGCATTTT
>many|TRBJ1-2|TRBV27|.
CASSSGDSNYGYTF
TGTGCCAGCAGTTCCGGTGACAGCAACTATGGCTACACCTTC
>few|TRBJ2-7|TRBV29-1|TRBD1
CSVEEGNRGLDEQYF
TGCAGCGTTGAAGAGGGAAACAGGGGGCTTGACGAGCAGTACTTC
>once|TRBJ1-3|TRBV4-2|.
CASSQDPGADYSGNTIYF
TGTGCCAGCAGCCAAGACCCCGGGGCGGACTACTCTGGAAACACCATATATTTT
>many|TRBJ1-1|TRBV5-1|TRBD1
CASSPIGTGANTEAFF
TGCGCCAGCAGCCCCATCGGTACAGGGGCGAACACTGAAGCTTTCTTT
>few|TRBJ2-5|TRBV29-1|.
CSVNRAEETQYF
TGCAGCGTTAATAGGGCCGAGGAGACCCAGTACTTC
>many|TRBJ2-7|TRBV7-2|.
CASSLSQGSGEQYF
TGTGCCAGCAGCTTATCCCAGGGGTCCGGGGAGCAGTACTTC
>many|TRBJ1-1|TRBV5-1|.
CASSPDNERAFF
TGCGCCAGCAGCCCCGACAACGAGAGAGCTTTCTTT
>many|TRBJ1-2|TRBV29-1|TRBD1
CSVAPQGADGYTF
TGCAGCGTTGCCCCTCAGGGGGCTGATGGCTACACCTTC
>many|TRBJ2-7|TRBV5-1|.
CASSSKTGLARYEQYF
TGCGCCAGCAGCTCAAAAACTGGGCTAGCGCGCTACGAGCAGTACTTC
>many|TRBJ1-5|TRBV7-8|.
CASSFGASNQPQHF
TGTGCCAGCAGCTTTGGGGCAAGCAATCAGCCCCAGCATTTT
>many|TRBJ2-2|TRBV12-3/TRBV12-4|.
CAIRVPGELFF
TGTGCCATCAGGGTACCCGGGGAGCTGTTTTTT
>many|TRBJ1-5|TRBV9|.
CASSVGPASNQPQHF
TGTGCCAGCAGCGTAGGACCGGCGAGCAATCAGCCCCAGCATTTT
>few|TRBJ2-7|TRBV5-1|.
CASSLERRPYEQYF
TGCGCCAGCAGCTTGGAACGGAGACCCTACGAGCAGTACTTC
>.|TRBJ1-1|TRBV24-1|.
CATSDLRGTQAFF
TGTGCCACCAGTGATTTGAGGGGTACTCAAGCTTTCTTT
>.|TRBJ1-5|TRBV4-1|.
CTSSQEARGQPQHF
TGCACCAGCAGCCAAGAGGCACGGGGGCAGCCCCAGCATTTT
>many|TRBJ2-7|TRBV20-1|TRBD1
CSASGQGRYEQYF
TGCAGTGCTAGTGGACAGGGGCGATACGAGCAGTACTTC
>many|TRBJ2-5|TRBV6-5|TRBD2
CASSSGGRVLGQETQYF
TGTGCCAGCAGTTCTGGCGGGAGGGTCCTGGGGCAAGAGACCCAGTACTTC
>many|TRBJ1-5|TRBV11-2|.
CASSPSTSNQPQHF
TGTGCCAGCAGCCCCAGTACGAGCAATCAGCCCCAGCATTTT
>.|TRBJ2-7|TRBV11-1|TRBD2
CASSPRLAQTYEQYF
TGTGCCAGCAGCCCCAGACTAGCGCAAACCTACGAGCAGTACTTC